The clone carrying this T cell receptor (beta chain) has at least ten counts. The antigen is unknown. This record comes from a study of neurological immune-mediated disorders. The wider study: Among the 35 or so patients with multiple sclerosis, roughly 30 were relapsing-remitting, while 3 were secondary progressive. Study outcomes and limitations: None of the CDR3 amino acid sequences in expanded clones turned up in more than one subject, which points to private repertoires in all groups.

The CDR3 runs to 11 residues. CDR1 and CDR2 (germline): SNHLY, FYNNEI. Trimming left V 6 bases short and J 1 base short, with 3 bases between. Time point indicated: longitudinal time-point 3. Synthesis of cDNA was carried out by template-switch 5'RACE. The reaction used 10-nucleotide random UMIs. TCRdb re-analysed the 5' RACE reads in MiXCR, keeping a single row per CDR3 protein. In the table there are under 100,000 distinct CDR3 sequences, around 4% of which are singletons. This clonotype originated in a woman aged 55-69 years with multiple sclerosis. Sequencing was done on a sample of PBMCs. This chain joins TRBV2 and TRBJ2-5; D uncertain. The chain's CDR3 is CASRLQETQYF. The CDR3, as DNA: TGTGCCAGCAGGCTCCAAGAGACCCAGTACTTC.